This is a list of T cell receptor beta chains from one sample in a study of T cells in Graves' hyperthyroidism and ophthalmopathy. TCRdb independently ran MiXCR on the multiplex PCR reads; one entry per CDR3 protein. Of some 250,000 distinct CDR3 sequences listed, more than 12% are singletons. Sequenced sample: blood. These receptors all stem from a woman in her 40s with Graves' hyperthyroidism that later progressed to Graves' ophthalmopathy. CDR3s include the opening cysteine and the closing phenylalanine or tryptophan. A D gene is named only where the DNA matches it firmly. Only part of the rows carry a size: once, few, many, or a class if the clone is expanded.

j_call d_call clone_size v_call cdr3_nt cdr3_aa
TRBJ2-3 TRBD2 many TRBV12-3/TRBV12-4 TGTGCCAGCAGTTTAGTCCGGGGGGTTGATACGCAGTATTTT CASSLVRGVDTQYF
TRBJ2-7 TRBD2 many TRBV20-1 TGCAGTGCTATTAGCGGGAGGGCCTATCCCTACGAGCAGTACTTC CSAISGRAYPYEQYF
TRBJ1-2 TRBD1 NA TRBV2 TGTGCCAGCAATCCCCGGGACAGGAGTCTGCCTAACTATGGCTACACCTTC CASNPRDRSLPNYGYTF
TRBJ2-1 TRBD2 many TRBV12-3/TRBV12-4 TGTGCCAGCAGTTTTAGTTCGGGAGGGCGGCATGAGCAGTTCTTC CASSFSSGGRHEQFF
TRBJ2-3 NA many TRBV7-3 TGTGCCAGCAGCCGACTTGGGGGCACAGATACGCAGTATTTT CASSRLGGTDTQYF
TRBJ2-5 TRBD2 many TRBV10-3 TGTGCCATCAGAGCGGGAGGGGGAGAGACCCAGTACTTC CAIRAGGGETQYF
TRBJ1-1 TRBD1 many TRBV7-8 TGTGCCAGCAGCGGTCTACAGGGGATGAACACTGAAGCTTTCTTT CASSGLQGMNTEAFF
TRBJ2-5 NA many TRBV29-1 TGCAGCGTTGAGATTACCTCCGAGACCCAGTACTTC CSVEITSETQYF
TRBJ2-7 TRBD1 many TRBV5-1 TGCGCCAGCAGGGCAGGGGGCGGCGAGCAGTACTTC CASRAGGGEQYF
TRBJ2-5 TRBD1 few TRBV18 TGTGCCAGCTCAAGGGACAGGAGGATAGTCCCCCAAGAGACCCAGTACTTC CASSRDRRIVPQETQYF
TRBJ2-1 NA NA TRBV11-2 TGTGCCAGCAGCATGAACACCTACAATGAGCAGTTCTTC CASSMNTYNEQFF
TRBJ1-5 TRBD1 NA TRBV24-1 TGTGCCACCAGTGACCGGGACAGGCCTTATCAGCCCCAGCATTTT CATSDRDRPYQPQHF
TRBJ2-7 TRBD1 many TRBV6-2/TRBV6-3 TGTGCCAGCGGAACCGGGACAGTCTCCTACGAGCAGTACTTC CASGTGTVSYEQYF
TRBJ2-2 TRBD2 many TRBV28 TGTGCCAGCAGTCTAGCGGGAGTAAATACCGGGGAGCTGTTTTTT CASSLAGVNTGELFF
TRBJ2-7 NA many TRBV6-5 TGTGCCAGCAGTTACTCGAGTCTAACCAGTTCCTACGAGCAGTACTTC CASSYSSLTSSYEQYF
TRBJ2-1 TRBD1 NA TRBV4-1 TGCGCCAGCAGCCAGGGACAGGGTGGGAATGAGCAGTTCTTC CASSQGQGGNEQFF
TRBJ2-5 NA many TRBV5-6 TGTGCCAGCAGCTTGGGTCAGGGGATCATCGTAGGGGAGACCCAGTACTTC CASSLGQGIIVGETQYF
TRBJ1-1 TRBD1 many TRBV2 TGTGCCGTCCAGACAGGGGTTAATATCCCTGAAGCTTTCTTT CAVQTGVNIPEAFF
TRBJ1-4 TRBD1 many TRBV28 TGTGCCAGCAGTCCCCTGGGACAGTTTGGGAAACTGTTTTTT CASSPLGQFGKLFF
TRBJ1-1 TRBD1 NA TRBV9 TGTGCCAGCAGCGTAGATCCAGGGGGGAACACTGAAGCTTTCTTT CASSVDPGGNTEAFF
TRBJ2-5 TRBD2 few TRBV10-3 TGTGCCATCAGTGAAGCTTTGGACCGACTAGCGGGAGGGCCGGAGACCCAGTACTTC CAISEALDRLAGGPETQYF
TRBJ2-3 TRBD2 many TRBV28 TGTGCCAGCAGTTTCTGGCGGGAGGTTCCAGATACGCAGTATTTT CASSFWREVPDTQYF
TRBJ2-1 NA many TRBV11-2 TGTGCCAGCAGCTTCCCCGGGACTCCTTACAATGAGCAGTTCTTC CASSFPGTPYNEQFF
TRBJ2-3 TRBD2 many TRBV28 TGTGCCAGCAGTTTATGGTTGGGCCCTCGGGGACTAGCGGGAACAGATACGCAGTATTTT CASSLWLGPRGLAGTDTQYF
TRBJ1-2 NA NA TRBV10-3 TGTGCCATCAGGTCGATTGGGGCTGGCTACACCTTC CAIRSIGAGYTF
TRBJ2-7 NA many TRBV3-1 TGTGCCAGCAGCCAACCTCGGGTGGAAAGCTCCTACGAGCAGTACTTC CASSQPRVESSYEQYF